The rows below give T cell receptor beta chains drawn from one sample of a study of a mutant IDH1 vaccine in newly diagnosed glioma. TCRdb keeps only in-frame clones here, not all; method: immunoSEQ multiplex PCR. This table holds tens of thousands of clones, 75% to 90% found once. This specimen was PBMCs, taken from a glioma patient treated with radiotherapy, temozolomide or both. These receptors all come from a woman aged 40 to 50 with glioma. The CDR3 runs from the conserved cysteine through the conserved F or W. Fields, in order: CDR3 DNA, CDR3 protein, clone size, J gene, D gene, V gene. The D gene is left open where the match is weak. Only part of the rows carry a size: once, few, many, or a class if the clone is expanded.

DNA: TGTGCCAGCAGGCAGGGGCCATCCTACGAGCAGTACTTC
CDR3: CASRQGPSYEQYF
size: -
J: TRBJ2-7
D: -
V: TRBV5-8

DNA: TGTGCCAGCAGCCAAGGTTCAGGGGGCAGGATCTTT
CDR3: CASSQGSGGRIF
size: -
J: TRBJ1-1
D: TRBD1
V: TRBV14

DNA: TGCGCCAGCAGCTTGACCGGACGGCTCTCTGGGGCCAACGTCCTGACTTTC
CDR3: CASSLTGRLSGANVLTF
size: -
J: TRBJ2-6
D: -
V: TRBV5-1

DNA: TGCGCCAGCAGCTTGGAGGGGGCGGACACCGGGGAGCTGTTTTTT
CDR3: CASSLEGADTGELFF
size: -
J: TRBJ2-2
D: TRBD1
V: TRBV5-1

DNA: TGTGCCAGCAAGGCAGGGGGCATCCCAGGCAATTCACCCCTCCACTTT
CDR3: CASKAGGIPGNSPLHF
size: -
J: TRBJ1-6
D: TRBD1
V: TRBV27

DNA: TGTGCCAGCAACCTAGGCGGTGTGAACACTGAAGCTTTCTTT
CDR3: CASNLGGVNTEAFF
size: -
J: TRBJ1-1
D: -
V: TRBV6-1

DNA: TGTGCCAGCAGTTTGAGGGGGCGAGATGGCTACACCTTC
CDR3: CASSLRGRDGYTF
size: -
J: TRBJ1-2
D: TRBD1
V: TRBV6-5

DNA: TGTGCCAGTAGTATAGGGGGGGGATATGAGCAGTTCTTC
CDR3: CASSIGGGYEQFF
size: -
J: TRBJ2-1
D: TRBD2
V: TRBV19

DNA: TGTGCCAGCAGTGACTGGGACACGACGAACACCGGGGAGCTGTTTTTT
CDR3: CASSDWDTTNTGELFF
size: -
J: TRBJ2-2
D: -
V: TRBV2

DNA: TGCGCCAGCAGCCAAAGCCCTGGCGGGGGGGCAGATACGCAGTATTTT
CDR3: CASSQSPGGGADTQYF
size: -
J: TRBJ2-3
D: TRBD2
V: TRBV4-3

DNA: TGTGCCAGCAGTGCCGGAAACACCATATATTTT
CDR3: CASSAGNTIYF
size: -
J: TRBJ1-3
D: -
V: TRBV25-1

DNA: TGCGCCAGCAGCTTGGGGACTCCTGCCTACGAGCAGTACTTC
CDR3: CASSLGTPAYEQYF
size: -
J: TRBJ2-7
D: -
V: TRBV5-1

DNA: TGCGCCAGCAGCTTGGAAGGGGGGGTAGCTGAAGCTTTCTTT
CDR3: CASSLEGGVAEAFF
size: -
J: TRBJ1-1
D: -
V: TRBV5-1

DNA: TGCGCCAGCAGCCAACCGGGACCGAACCAAGAGACCCAGTACTTC
CDR3: CASSQPGPNQETQYF
size: -
J: TRBJ2-5
D: -
V: TRBV5-1

DNA: TGTGCCAGCTCATCTACACTCGGGACAGCTCTGAACACTGAAGCTTTCTTT
CDR3: CASSSTLGTALNTEAFF
size: -
J: TRBJ1-1
D: TRBD1
V: TRBV18

DNA: TGTGCCAGCAGTGGACAGGGCCATCAGCCCCAGCATTTT
CDR3: CASSGQGHQPQHF
size: few
J: TRBJ1-5
D: TRBD1
V: TRBV2

DNA: TGTGCCAGCACTCCCCATACGCAATACAATGAGCAGTTCTTC
CDR3: CASTPHTQYNEQFF
size: -
J: TRBJ2-1
D: -
V: TRBV7-2

DNA: TGTGCCAGCAGCCCCCCTCCGGACAGGGGTACTGAAGCTTTCTTT
CDR3: CASSPPPDRGTEAFF
size: -
J: TRBJ1-1
D: TRBD1
V: TRBV7-8

DNA: TGTGCCAGCAGCTTAGGGCTAGCGGGGGCACGCACAGATACGCAGTATTTT
CDR3: CASSLGLAGARTDTQYF
size: -
J: TRBJ2-3
D: TRBD2
V: TRBV7-9

DNA: TGTGCCAGCACGCGACTAGCGGGTGCCTACGAGCAGTACTTC
CDR3: CASTRLAGAYEQYF
size: -
J: TRBJ2-7
D: TRBD2
V: TRBV2

DNA: TGCGCCAGCAGCCCTTCGGGTGAACCACACCGCGAGCAGTACTTC
CDR3: CASSPSGEPHREQYF
size: -
J: TRBJ2-7
D: -
V: TRBV5-1

DNA: TGTGCCAGCAGCCAAGAAGGGAGGACTAGCGAGCAGTACTTC
CDR3: CASSQEGRTSEQYF
size: -
J: TRBJ2-7
D: TRBD2
V: TRBV4-2

DNA: TGCGCCAGCAGCTTGGTTGGGAACACCGGGGAGCTGTTTTTT
CDR3: CASSLVGNTGELFF
size: few
J: TRBJ2-2
D: -
V: TRBV5-1

DNA: TGTGCCAGTAGCAGCCTGCAGGGGACGGGTAATCAGCCCCAGCATTTT
CDR3: CASSSLQGTGNQPQHF
size: -
J: TRBJ1-5
D: -
V: TRBV19

DNA: TGTGCCAGCAGCCAAAGGGGTCCAATCGCATCATATACGCAGTATTTT
CDR3: CASSQRGPIASYTQYF
size: -
J: TRBJ2-3
D: -
V: TRBV14

DNA: TGTGCCAGCAGCAGGCGGGACAGCTTGAACTATGGCTACACCTTC
CDR3: CASSRRDSLNYGYTF
size: once
J: TRBJ1-2
D: TRBD1
V: TRBV5-8

DNA: TGTGCCAGCAGCGCACAGGGGATAAACACTGAAGCTTTCTTT
CDR3: CASSAQGINTEAFF
size: few
J: TRBJ1-1
D: TRBD1
V: TRBV2

DNA: TGTGCCAGCAGTCCCTTCCAGGGCGTAAATCAGCCCCAGCATTTT
CDR3: CASSPFQGVNQPQHF
size: -
J: TRBJ1-5
D: -
V: TRBV6-5

DNA: TGTGCCAGTAGCGCAGGGAACACTGAAGCTTTCTTT
CDR3: CASSAGNTEAFF
size: -
J: TRBJ1-1
D: -
V: TRBV19

DNA: TGCGCCAGCAGCCAAGGACTTATGGCGGGGCGGACTGAAGCTTTCTTT
CDR3: CASSQGLMAGRTEAFF
size: -
J: TRBJ1-1
D: -
V: TRBV4-1

DNA: TGCGCCAGCAGGAGCGGGACAGGCACTAATGAAAAACTGTTTTTT
CDR3: CASRSGTGTNEKLFF
size: once
J: TRBJ1-4
D: TRBD1
V: TRBV5-1

DNA: TGTGCCAGCAGCCATGACAGGGTGAGCAATCAGCCCCAGCATTTT
CDR3: CASSHDRVSNQPQHF
size: -
J: TRBJ1-5
D: TRBD1
V: TRBV4-2

DNA: TGTGCCAGCAGCCGGACTAGCCGTAGCACAGATACGCAGTATTTT
CDR3: CASSRTSRSTDTQYF
size: -
J: TRBJ2-3
D: TRBD2
V: TRBV7-2

DNA: TGTGCCAGCTCACCAATTTCTAGCGGGAGTCTCCAAGAGACCCAGTACTTC
CDR3: CASSPISSGSLQETQYF
size: -
J: TRBJ2-5
D: TRBD2
V: TRBV18

DNA: TGCGCCAGCAGCCAAGCCCTATTCCAAGAGACCCAGTACTTC
CDR3: CASSQALFQETQYF
size: -
J: TRBJ2-5
D: -
V: TRBV4-3

DNA: TGTGCCTGGAGTGTACAAAAGTACTATGGCTACACCTTC
CDR3: CAWSVQKYYGYTF
size: -
J: TRBJ1-2
D: -
V: TRBV30

DNA: TGCGCCAGCAGCCGTGTTCCAGGGGCCTCTGGAAACACCATATATTTT
CDR3: CASSRVPGASGNTIYF
size: -
J: TRBJ1-3
D: -
V: TRBV5-1

DNA: TGTGCCAGCAGCTCGCGCTTGACAGGGAACTATGGCTACACCTTC
CDR3: CASSSRLTGNYGYTF
size: -
J: TRBJ1-2
D: TRBD1
V: TRBV5-6

DNA: TGTGCCAGCAGCTTAGCGTCTCAGGGAAGTCAGCCCCAGCATTTT
CDR3: CASSLASQGSQPQHF
size: -
J: TRBJ1-5
D: -
V: TRBV7-2

DNA: TGTGCCAGCAGTTTATCGCCAGGGAGCTCCTATAATTCACCCCTCCACTTT
CDR3: CASSLSPGSSYNSPLHF
size: few
J: TRBJ1-6
D: -
V: TRBV27

DNA: TGTGCCAGCAGCTCGGGACAGGGGGTGCCTGCTTTCTTT
CDR3: CASSSGQGVPAFF
size: -
J: TRBJ1-1
D: TRBD1
V: TRBV13

DNA: TGTGCCAGCAGCGTAGTAGGGACAGGATTAGTATTAGAGCAGTTCTTC
CDR3: CASSVVGTGLVLEQFF
size: -
J: TRBJ2-1
D: TRBD1
V: TRBV9

DNA: TGCAGCGTTGAAGAGTACGGACAGGGGGATCATTGGACCCAGTACTTC
CDR3: CSVEEYGQGDHWTQYF
size: -
J: TRBJ2-5
D: TRBD1
V: TRBV29-1

DNA: TGTGCCAGCAGCTTAGAAGGGACAGGGAAGGGTTCACCCCTCCACTTT
CDR3: CASSLEGTGKGSPLHF
size: -
J: TRBJ1-6
D: TRBD1
V: TRBV7-2

DNA: TGTGCCAGTAGTATAGATTCCATGGGCAATGAGCAGTTCTTC
CDR3: CASSIDSMGNEQFF
size: -
J: TRBJ2-1
D: -
V: TRBV19

DNA: TGTGCCAGCAGTGAATTCGGACCTGAAAAACTGTTTTTT
CDR3: CASSEFGPEKLFF
size: once
J: TRBJ1-4
D: -
V: TRBV2

DNA: TGTGCCAGCAGCTTGGGACAGGGATGGGGTACGGGAACACCCCTCCACTTT
CDR3: CASSLGQGWGTGTPLHF
size: -
J: TRBJ1-6
D: TRBD1
V: TRBV5-6

DNA: TGTGCCAGCAGTTTATTGAGGGGAGGGAGGAGAGATGAGCAGTTCTTC
CDR3: CASSLLRGGRRDEQFF
size: -
J: TRBJ2-1
D: TRBD2
V: TRBV27